The rows below give T cell receptor beta chains drawn from one sample of a study of CD4 T cells in relation to SARS-CoV-2 and coronaviruses. The antigens of these receptors remain unknown. Assay used: immunoSEQ multiplex PCR; TCRdb lists only in-frame clones, some missing. The sample yields about 41,000 clones, roughly 84% seen once. The sample taken for sequencing was naive CD4+ T cells from PBMCs, cultured in vitro. These receptors all stem from an adult with COVID-19. Both conserved end residues are part of each CDR3. D genes are given only for firm matches. Some rows mark clone size as missing; the rest say once, few, many or name a class of expanded clone.

>TRBJ2-6|-|-|TRBV20-1
CSASSGSSGANVLTF
TGCAGTGCTAGTTCGGGGAGCTCTGGGGCCAACGTCCTGACTTTC
>TRBJ2-2|-|-|TRBV19
CASSIVAGTGELFF
TGTGCCAGTAGTATAGTCGCGGGAACCGGGGAGCTGTTTTTT
>TRBJ2-3|-|TRBD1|TRBV11-2
CASGGGTGVSGRPDTQYF
TGTGCCAGCGGGGGTGGGACAGGGGTCAGCGGGCGCCCAGATACGCAGTATTTT
>TRBJ2-5|-|-|TRBV28
CASSLRGPGVRLRTQYF
TGTGCCAGCAGTTTACGGGGACCGGGGGTGAGGCTCAGGACCCAGTACTTC
>TRBJ2-1|-|-|TRBV29-1
CSVAGTSSYNEQFF
TGCAGCGTTGCCGGGACTTCGTCCTACAATGAGCAGTTCTTC
>TRBJ2-1|few|TRBD2|TRBV5-1
CASKSGLAVWYEQFF
TGCGCCAGCAAATCTGGACTAGCGGTCTGGTATGAGCAGTTCTTC
>TRBJ2-7|few|-|TRBV7-7
CASSSDSLSEQYF
TGTGCCAGCAGCTCCGACTCACTCTCCGAGCAGTACTTC
>TRBJ2-7|-|-|TRBV6-5
CASSRLRAEQYF
TGTGCCAGCTCACGCCTTCGAGCCGAGCAGTACTTC
>TRBJ2-2|-|-|TRBV29-1
CSVENRHTGELFF
TGCAGCGTTGAAAATCGGCACACCGGGGAGCTGTTTTTT
>TRBJ2-1|-|-|TRBV10-3
CAISEPNNEQFF
TGTGCCATCAGTGAACCCAACAATGAGCAGTTCTTC